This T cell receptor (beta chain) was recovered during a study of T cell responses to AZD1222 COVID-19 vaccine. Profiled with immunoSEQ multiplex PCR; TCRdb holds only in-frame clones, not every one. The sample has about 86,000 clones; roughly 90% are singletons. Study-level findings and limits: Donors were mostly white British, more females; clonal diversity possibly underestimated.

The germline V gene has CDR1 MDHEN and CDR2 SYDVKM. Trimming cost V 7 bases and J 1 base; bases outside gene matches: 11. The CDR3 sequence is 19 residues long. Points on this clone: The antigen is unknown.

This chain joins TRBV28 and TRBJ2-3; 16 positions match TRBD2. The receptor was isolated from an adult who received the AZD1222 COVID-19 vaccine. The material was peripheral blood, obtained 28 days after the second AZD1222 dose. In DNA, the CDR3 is TGTGCCAGCAACCCTCCGGGACTAGCGGGAGGGCCGGGCACAGATACGCAGTATTTT. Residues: CASNPPGLAGGPGTDTQYF.